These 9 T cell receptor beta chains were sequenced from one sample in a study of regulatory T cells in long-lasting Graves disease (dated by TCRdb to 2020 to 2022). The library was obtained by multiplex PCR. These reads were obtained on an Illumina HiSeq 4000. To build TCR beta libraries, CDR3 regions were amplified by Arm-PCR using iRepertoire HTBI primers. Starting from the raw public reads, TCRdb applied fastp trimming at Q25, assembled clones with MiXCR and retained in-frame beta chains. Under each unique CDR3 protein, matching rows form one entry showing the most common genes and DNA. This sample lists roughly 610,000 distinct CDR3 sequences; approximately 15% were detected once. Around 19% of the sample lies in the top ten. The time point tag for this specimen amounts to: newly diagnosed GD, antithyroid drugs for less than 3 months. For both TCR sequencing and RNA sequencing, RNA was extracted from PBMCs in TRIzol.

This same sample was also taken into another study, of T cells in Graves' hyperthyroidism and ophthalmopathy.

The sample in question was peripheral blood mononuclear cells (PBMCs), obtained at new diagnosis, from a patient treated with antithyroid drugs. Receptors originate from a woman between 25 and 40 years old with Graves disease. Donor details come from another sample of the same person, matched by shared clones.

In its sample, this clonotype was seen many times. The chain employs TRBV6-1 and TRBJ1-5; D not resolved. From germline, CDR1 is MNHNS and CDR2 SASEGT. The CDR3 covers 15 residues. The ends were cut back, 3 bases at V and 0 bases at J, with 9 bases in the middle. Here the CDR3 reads CASSETPDSNQPQHF. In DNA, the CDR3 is TGTGCCAGCAGTGAGACCCCAGATAGCAATCAGCCCCAGCATTTT.

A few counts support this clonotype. The DNA of the CDR3 is TGCAGCGTTGGGACCAGTGGGGGCATCGGGGAGCTGTTTTTT. It translates to CSVGTSGGIGELFF. The chain carries TRBV29-1 and TRBJ2-2, with TRBD1 as a possible D gene (6 bases). Germline lookup yields CDR1 SQVTM and CDR2 ANQGSEA. The length of the CDR3 is 14 residues. V lost 4 bases and J lost 7, with 16 bases in between.

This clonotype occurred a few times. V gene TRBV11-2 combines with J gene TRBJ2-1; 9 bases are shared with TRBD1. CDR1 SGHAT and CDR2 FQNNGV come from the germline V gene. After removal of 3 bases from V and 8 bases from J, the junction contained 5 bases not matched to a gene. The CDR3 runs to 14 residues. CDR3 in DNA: TGTGCCAGCAGCTTTGGGACAGGGTCCTATGAGCAGTTCTTC. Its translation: CASSFGTGSYEQFF.

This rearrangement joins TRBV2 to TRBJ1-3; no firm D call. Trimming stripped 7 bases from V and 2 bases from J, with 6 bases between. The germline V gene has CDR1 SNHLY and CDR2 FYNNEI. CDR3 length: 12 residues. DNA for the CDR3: TGTGCCAGCATTTTCGCTGGAAACACCATATATTTT. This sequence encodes CASIFAGNTIYF.

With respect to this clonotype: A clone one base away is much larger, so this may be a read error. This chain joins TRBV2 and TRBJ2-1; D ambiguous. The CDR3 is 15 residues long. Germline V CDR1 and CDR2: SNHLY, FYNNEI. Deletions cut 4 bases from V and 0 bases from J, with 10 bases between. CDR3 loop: CASSGGLSSYNEQFF. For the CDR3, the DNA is TGTGCCAGCAGTGGTGGTCTCAGCTCCTACAATGAGCAGTTCTTC.

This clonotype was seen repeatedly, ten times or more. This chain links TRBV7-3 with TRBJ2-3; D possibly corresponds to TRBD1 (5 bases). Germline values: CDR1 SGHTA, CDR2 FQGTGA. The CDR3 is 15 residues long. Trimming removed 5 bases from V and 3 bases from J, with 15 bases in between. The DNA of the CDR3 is TGTGCCAGCAGCCTAAACGCTCAGGGAACAGATACGCAGTATTTT. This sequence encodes CASSLNAQGTDTQYF. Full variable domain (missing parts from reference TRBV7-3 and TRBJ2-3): GAGVSQTPSNKVTEKGKYVELRCDPISGHTALYWYRQSLGQGPEFLIYFQGTGAADDSGLPNDRFFAVRPEGSVSTLKIQRTERGDSAVYLCASSLNAQGTDTQYFGPGTRLTVL.

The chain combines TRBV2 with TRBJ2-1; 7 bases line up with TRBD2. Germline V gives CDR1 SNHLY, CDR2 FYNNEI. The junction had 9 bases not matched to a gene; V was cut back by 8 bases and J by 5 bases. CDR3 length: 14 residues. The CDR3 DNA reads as TGTGCCAGCCAAGCAACGGGAGGTAACAATGAGCAGTTCTTC. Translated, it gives CASQATGGNNEQFF.

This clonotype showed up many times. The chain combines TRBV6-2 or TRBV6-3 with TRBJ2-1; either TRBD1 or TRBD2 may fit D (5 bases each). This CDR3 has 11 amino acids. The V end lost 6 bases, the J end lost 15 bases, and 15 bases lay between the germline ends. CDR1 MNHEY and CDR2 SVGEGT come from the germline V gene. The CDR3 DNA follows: TGTGCCAGCAGGGCCCCGGGACGATTGTTCTTC. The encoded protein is CASRAPGRLFF.

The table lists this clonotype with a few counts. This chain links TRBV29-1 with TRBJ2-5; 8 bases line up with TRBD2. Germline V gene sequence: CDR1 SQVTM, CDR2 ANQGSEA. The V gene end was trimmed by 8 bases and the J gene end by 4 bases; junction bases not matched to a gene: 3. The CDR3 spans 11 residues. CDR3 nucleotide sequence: TGCAGCCCCGGGGGGGGAGAGACCCAGTACTTC. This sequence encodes CSPGGGETQYF. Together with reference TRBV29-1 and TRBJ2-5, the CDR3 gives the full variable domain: SAVISQKPSRDICQRGTSLTIQCQVDSQVTMMFWYRQQPGQSLTLIATANQGSEATYESGFVIDKFPISRPNLTFSTLTVSNMSPEDSSIYLCSPGGGETQYFGPGTRLLVL.